Listed below are T cell receptor beta chains from one sample, sequenced in a study of CD8 T cells in ankylosing spondylitis. TCRdb analysed the 5' RACE reads with MiXCR anew, one entry per CDR3 protein. The profile shows 750,000 to 850,000 distinct CDR3 sequences, 10% to 15% of them singletons. The sequenced material came from blood, either unsorted or a sorted T cell fraction (not recorded which). The receptor set was obtained from a male donor with ankylosing spondylitis. Both conserved end residues are part of each CDR3. A D gene is named only where the DNA matches it firmly. Clone size, where shown, is once, few, many, or a class for clones that have expanded.

abundance	d_gene	v_gene	j_gene	CDR3nt	CDR3aa
few	TRBD1	TRBV29-1	TRBJ2-5	TGCAGCGGCGGGACAGGGTTACCCCAAGAGACCCAGTACTTC	CSGGTGLPQETQYF
few	TRBD2	TRBV7-2	TRBJ2-3	TGTGCCAGCAGCCCCCGACTAGCCGCAGATACGCAGTATTTT	CASSPRLAADTQYF
-	-	TRBV28	TRBJ2-5	TGTGCCAGCCAAGGAAGGGGCTGGGAGACCCAGTACTTC	CASQGRGWETQYF
few	TRBD1	TRBV5-1	TRBJ2-1	TGCGCCAGCAGCTTGGCCGGGGACAGTAGTAATGAGCAGTTCTTC	CASSLAGDSSNEQFF
few	-	TRBV5-1	TRBJ2-4	TGCGCCAGCAGCCTAGGGCTTGGCATAGCCAAAAACATTCAGTACTTC	CASSLGLGIAKNIQYF
few	-	TRBV29-1	TRBJ1-2	TGCAGCGTTGATGCTACAGGGATCTATGGCTACACCTTC	CSVDATGIYGYTF
few	-	TRBV4-2	TRBJ2-4	TGTGCCAGCAGCCCTCCCATGTTGGGTGCAAACATTCAGTACTTC	CASSPPMLGANIQYF
few	-	TRBV7-2	TRBJ2-5	TGTGCCAGCAGCTCCCGAACGACTCTGGAGGGGACCCAGTACTTC	CASSSRTTLEGTQYF
-	-	TRBV7-9	TRBJ1-6	TGTGCCAGCAGCTCCCGGACCCCTTCACCCCTCCACTTT	CASSSRTPSPLHF
-	TRBD2	TRBV6-5	TRBJ2-3	TGTGCCAGCAGTTACCAGACTAGCGGGGGGGCAGATACGCAGTATTTT	CASSYQTSGGADTQYF
-	-	TRBV20-1	TRBJ2-7	TGCAGTGCCAGGGGCCCTGACTTACCCTACGAGCAGTACTTC	CSARGPDLPYEQYF
-	-	TRBV20-1	TRBJ2-7	TGCAGTGCTCACTCAGGCTTTAGCTCCTACGAGCAGTACTTC	CSAHSGFSSYEQYF
many	-	TRBV20-1	TRBJ2-7	TGCAGTGGTAACTTCCCCCCGGGACTGATCTACGAGCAGTACTTC	CSGNFPPGLIYEQYF
few	-	TRBV5-1	TRBJ1-2	TGCGCCAGCAGCTTGGAGACAGCCTATGGCTACACCTTC	CASSLETAYGYTF
few	-	TRBV20-1	TRBJ2-5	TGCAGTGCCTCCGAGGGATCACAAGAGACCCAGTACTTC	CSASEGSQETQYF
-	-	TRBV7-2	TRBJ1-2	TGTGCCAGCAGCTTGCAGCAGGGAAGTACTTATGGCTACACCTTC	CASSLQQGSTYGYTF
few	-	TRBV5-1	TRBJ2-3	TGCGCCAGCAGCCAGGGACTCCCTGGGGATACGCAGTATTTT	CASSQGLPGDTQYF
few	TRBD1	TRBV28	TRBJ1-5	TGTGCCAGCAGTCTAAATGTTGGGACAGGGGGCAATCAGCCCCAGCATTTT	CASSLNVGTGGNQPQHF
-	-	TRBV7-8	TRBJ2-1	TGTGCCAGCAGCTTAGAACTAGCTACTGAGCAGTTCTTC	CASSLELATEQFF
-	TRBD1	TRBV7-6	TRBJ2-7	TGTGCCAGCAGCCGGACAGGGGACCCTCCTCTACCCTACGAGCAGTACTTC	CASSRTGDPPLPYEQYF
few	-	TRBV2	TRBJ1-5	TGTGCCAGCAGCCCCGACACTAGCAATCAGCCCCAGCATTTT	CASSPDTSNQPQHF
few	-	TRBV20-1	TRBJ2-3	TGCAGTGCTAATGAGGGTGGGGGATACACAGATACGCAGTATTTT	CSANEGGGYTDTQYF
-	TRBD1	TRBV4-1	TRBJ2-5	TGCGCCAGCAGCCAGGGGGACAGGGCTATCGAGACCCAGTACTTC	CASSQGDRAIETQYF
-	-	TRBV24-1	TRBJ2-1	TGTGCCACCAGTGATTTTACCAGGGCGCATCGGGAGCAGTTCTTC	CATSDFTRAHREQFF
few	TRBD1	TRBV24-1	TRBJ1-5	TGTGCCACCAGTACAGGGGGCGGAGGAAGGAATCAGCCCCAGCATTTT	CATSTGGGGRNQPQHF
few	-	TRBV5-6	TRBJ2-5	TGTGCCAGCAGTCCTGGGCCCTTCCAGCAGACCCAGTACTTC	CASSPGPFQQTQYF
many	TRBD1	TRBV5-1	TRBJ2-2	TGCGCCAGCAGCTACGACAGGGACACCGGGGAGCTGTTTTTT	CASSYDRDTGELFF
many	-	TRBV29-1	TRBJ1-1	TGCAGCGTTGATCAGGGGACCATGAACACTGAAGCTTTCTTT	CSVDQGTMNTEAFF
many	-	TRBV28	TRBJ1-3	TGTGCCAGCAGTTTCGGGGGCTCGACTGGATACCTTGGAAACACCATATATTTT	CASSFGGSTGYLGNTIYF
-	-	TRBV11-2	TRBJ2-6	TGTGCCAGCAGCTTAGATTTGATATTTGACAGCACTCCCTCTGGGGCCAACGTCCTGACTTTC	CASSLDLIFDSTPSGANVLTF
few	TRBD1	TRBV9	TRBJ1-1	TGTGCCAGCAGCTCCCCAGGGGGCTTGGCCACTGAAGCTTTCTTT	CASSSPGGLATEAFF
many	TRBD1	TRBV10-3	TRBJ1-2	TGTGCCATCAGTGAGGGGACAGGAGCTAACTATGGCTACACCTTC	CAISEGTGANYGYTF
many	-	TRBV20-1	TRBJ2-7	TGCAGTGCAGGAGTAGGGGGACCCTACGAGCAGTACTTC	CSAGVGGPYEQYF
-	-	TRBV7-2	TRBJ1-3	TGTGCCAGCAGCTTAACCACGGCGCCTGGAAACACCATATATTTT	CASSLTTAPGNTIYF
-	TRBD2	TRBV30	TRBJ2-3	TGTGCCTGGAGTGTACGGGGGGGTACAGATACGCAGTATTTT	CAWSVRGGTDTQYF
-	-	TRBV7-2	TRBJ2-1	TGTGCCAGCAGCCAAGGGGGGACGATGGGGTACAATGAGCAGTTCTTC	CASSQGGTMGYNEQFF
many	-	TRBV12-3/TRBV12-4	TRBJ1-5	TGTGCCAGCGGGGAATATAGCAATCAGCCCCAGCATTTT	CASGEYSNQPQHF
-	-	TRBV5-1	TRBJ2-7	TGCGCCAGCAGCGGGGCAGGATTAGGTTTAGGTGCCTACGAGCAGTACTTC	CASSGAGLGLGAYEQYF
many	TRBD1	TRBV20-1	TRBJ1-6	TGCAGTGCTACCAGGGGGATAGGCTATAATTCACCCCTCCACTTT	CSATRGIGYNSPLHF
few	TRBD2	TRBV7-2	TRBJ2-3	TGTGCCAGCAGCCACTTTGGAGGGAGGGCAACAGATACGCAGTATTTT	CASSHFGGRATDTQYF
many	-	TRBV29-1	TRBJ2-7	TGCAGCGCCCGCTCGCCGAGCTCCTACGAGCAGTACTTC	CSARSPSSYEQYF
few	-	TRBV5-1	TRBJ1-2	TGCGCCAGCAAGGGTTTTGAGGATAGCGGCTACACCTTC	CASKGFEDSGYTF
few	-	TRBV7-9	TRBJ2-7	TGTGCCAGCAGCTTAGCGGGGGGACAGCTCTACGAGCAGTACTTC	CASSLAGGQLYEQYF
many	-	TRBV5-1	TRBJ1-1	TGCGCCAGCAGCTTGGTAGCGGATGAAGCTTTCTTT	CASSLVADEAFF
-	-	TRBV2	TRBJ2-6	TGTGCCAGCAGTGTCTCTTCTGGGGCCAACGTCCTGACTTTC	CASSVSSGANVLTF
-	-	TRBV6-2/TRBV6-3	TRBJ1-1	TGTGCCAGCACCGACCCGGGACTGGAAGCTTTCTTT	CASTDPGLEAFF
many	TRBD1	TRBV29-1	TRBJ2-7	TGCAGCGTTCGACACAGGGGACGCTACGAGCAGTACTTC	CSVRHRGRYEQYF
few	-	TRBV11-2	TRBJ1-2	TGTGCCAGCAGCCGAGGACAGTGGGAACTCTATGGCTACACCTTC	CASSRGQWELYGYTF
few	TRBD1	TRBV15	TRBJ2-7	TGTGCCACCAGCGCCGGACAGGGGGCCTCCTACGAGCAGTACTTC	CATSAGQGASYEQYF
many	-	TRBV20-1	TRBJ1-1	TGCAGTGCTAGGTGGGGGGGAATGAACACTGAAGCTTTCTTT	CSARWGGMNTEAFF
many	TRBD2	TRBV20-1	TRBJ2-1	TGCAGTGCTAGGGGACTAGAGTCCTACAATGAGCAGTTCTTC	CSARGLESYNEQFF
few	-	TRBV7-2	TRBJ2-7	TGTGCCAGCAGCTTAGTCACCCGTCCTAACTACGAGCAGTACTTC	CASSLVTRPNYEQYF
many	-	TRBV5-6	TRBJ2-5	TGTGCCAGCAGCTTGGCGGACGGACAGTTTGAAGAGACCCAGTACTTC	CASSLADGQFEETQYF
once	-	TRBV24-1	TRBJ2-5	TGTGCCACCGGACAGGGAGGGAGGGAAGAGACCCAGTACTTC	CATGQGGREETQYF